This T cell receptor beta chain was identified during a study of blood T cell repertoires in COVID-19. Overall study: PBMCs, B-cell-depleted T cells, or T cells provided the cDNA or gDNA that made up the material.

Per the original data handling: Researchers report that nucleated cell counts were estimated from reference gene primer amplification. Method: immunoSEQ multiplex PCR; TCRdb's copy keeps in-frame clones and lacks some. V, J and clone size are those of that table, while D and trimming were read from the DNA. The sample lists more than 65,000 clones; 75% to 85% were seen once. The Seattle patients joined while their infection was active and were tracked longitudinally afterward. The germline V and J ends were trimmed by 2 bases and 3 bases, with 11 bases remaining between them. The CDR3 consists of 13 residues. Germline CDR1 and CDR2: SQVTM and ANQGSEA.

This chain connects TRBV29-1 to TRBJ2-7; weak D call: TRBD1 (6 bases). Sequenced sample: peripheral blood. This clonotype was sampled from a man aged 25-45 years with COVID-19, enrolled during active disease. CDR3 region: CSVERGRGYEQYF. In nucleotides, the CDR3 is TGCAGCGTTGAAAGGGGCAGGGGCTACGAGCAGTACTTC.